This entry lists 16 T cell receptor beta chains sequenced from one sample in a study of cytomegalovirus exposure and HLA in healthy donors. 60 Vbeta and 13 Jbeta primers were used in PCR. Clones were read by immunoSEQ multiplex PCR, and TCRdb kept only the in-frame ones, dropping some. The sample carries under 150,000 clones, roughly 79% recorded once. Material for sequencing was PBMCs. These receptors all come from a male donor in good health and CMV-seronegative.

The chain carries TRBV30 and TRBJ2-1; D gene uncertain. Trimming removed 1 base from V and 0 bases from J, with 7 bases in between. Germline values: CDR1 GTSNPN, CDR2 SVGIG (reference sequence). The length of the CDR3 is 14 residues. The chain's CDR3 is CAWSDDSSYNEQFF. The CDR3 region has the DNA TGTGCCTGGAGTGACGATAGCTCCTACAATGAGCAGTTCTTC.

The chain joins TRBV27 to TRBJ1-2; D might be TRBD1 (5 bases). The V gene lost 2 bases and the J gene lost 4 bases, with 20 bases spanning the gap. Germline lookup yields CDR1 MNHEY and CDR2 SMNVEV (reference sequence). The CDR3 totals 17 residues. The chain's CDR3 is CASSLRRDSEARYGYTF. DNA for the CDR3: TGTGCCAGCAGTTTACGCAGGGACTCGGAGGCCCGCTATGGCTACACCTTC.

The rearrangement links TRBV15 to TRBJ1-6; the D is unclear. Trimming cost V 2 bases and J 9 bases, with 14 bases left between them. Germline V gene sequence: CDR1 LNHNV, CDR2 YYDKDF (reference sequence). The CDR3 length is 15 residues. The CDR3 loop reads CATSRYREIGSPLHF. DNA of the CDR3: TGTGCCACCAGCAGATACCGGGAAATCGGTTCACCCCTCCACTTT.

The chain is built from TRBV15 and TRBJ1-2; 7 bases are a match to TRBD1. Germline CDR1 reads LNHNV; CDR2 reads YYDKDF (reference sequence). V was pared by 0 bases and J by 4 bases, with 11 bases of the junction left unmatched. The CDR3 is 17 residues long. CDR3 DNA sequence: TGTGCCACCAGCAGAGAGAGGGCAGGGGGATCTGTCTATGGCTACACCTTC. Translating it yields CATSRERAGGSVYGYTF.

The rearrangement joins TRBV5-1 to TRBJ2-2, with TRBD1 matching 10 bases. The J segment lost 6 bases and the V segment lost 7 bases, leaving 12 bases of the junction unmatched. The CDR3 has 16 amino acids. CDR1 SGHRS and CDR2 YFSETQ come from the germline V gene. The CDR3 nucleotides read TGCGCCAGCGCAATGACAGGGGGCGCGGGGGCCGGGGAGCTGTTTTTT. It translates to CASAMTGGAGAGELFF.

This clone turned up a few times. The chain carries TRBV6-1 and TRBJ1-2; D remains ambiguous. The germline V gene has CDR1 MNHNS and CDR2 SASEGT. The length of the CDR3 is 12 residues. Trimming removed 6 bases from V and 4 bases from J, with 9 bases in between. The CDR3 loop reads CASSPVPYGYTF. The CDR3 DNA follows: TGTGCCAGCAGCCCCGTCCCCTATGGCTACACCTTC.

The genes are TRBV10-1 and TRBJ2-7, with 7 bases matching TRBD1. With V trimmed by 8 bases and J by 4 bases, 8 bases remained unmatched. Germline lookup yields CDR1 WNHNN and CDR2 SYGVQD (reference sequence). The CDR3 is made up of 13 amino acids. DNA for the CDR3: TGCGCCAGCTCCCCGGGACAGTCTTACGAGCAGTACTTC. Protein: CASSPGQSYEQYF.

The CDR3 nucleotides read TGTGCCAGCAGCTTCAGCGGGGGGGGAGATACGCAGTATTTT. As protein: CASSFSGGGDTQYF. The rearrangement uses TRBV7-9 and TRBJ2-3, with 10 positions matching TRBD2. The trim removed 3 bases at V and 5 bases at J, leaving 2 bases unmatched. There are 14 residues in the CDR3. Germline lookup yields CDR1 SEHNR and CDR2 FQNEAQ (reference sequence). Supplemented by reference TRBV7-9 and TRBJ2-3, the full variable domain reads DTGVSQNPRHKITKRGQNVTFRCDPISEHNRLYWYRQTLGQGPEFLTYFQNEAQLEKSRLLSDRFSAERPKGSFSTLEIQRTEQGDSAMYLCASSFSGGGDTQYFGPGTRLTVL.

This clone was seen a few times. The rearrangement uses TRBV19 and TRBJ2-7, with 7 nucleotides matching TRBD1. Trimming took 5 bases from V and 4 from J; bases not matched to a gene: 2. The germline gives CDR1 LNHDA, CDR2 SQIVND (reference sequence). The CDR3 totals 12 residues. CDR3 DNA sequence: TGTGCCAGTAGTGGGACAGCTTACGAGCAGTACTTC. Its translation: CASSGTAYEQYF.

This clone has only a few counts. Here the CDR3 reads CASLGQPNTEAFF. CDR3 nucleotide sequence: TGTGCCAGCTTGGGACAACCGAACACTGAAGCTTTCTTT. This rearrangement joins TRBV6-5 to TRBJ1-1; D is possibly TRBD1 (6 bases). CDR1 and CDR2 (germline): MNHEY, SVGAGI. CDR3 length: 13 amino acids. V was cut by 8 bases and J by 1 base, with 11 bases left in between.

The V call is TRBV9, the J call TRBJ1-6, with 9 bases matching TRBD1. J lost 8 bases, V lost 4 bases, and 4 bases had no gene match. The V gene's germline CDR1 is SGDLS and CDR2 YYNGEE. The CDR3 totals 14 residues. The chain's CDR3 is CASSTGGWYSPLHF. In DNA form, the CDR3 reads TGTGCCAGCAGCACAGGGGGCTGGTATTCACCCCTCCACTTT. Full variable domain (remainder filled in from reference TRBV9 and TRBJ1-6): DSGVTQTPKHLITATGQRVTLRCSPRSGDLSVYWYQQSLDQGLQFLIQYYNGEERAKGNILERFSAQQFPDLHSELNLSSLELGDSALYFCASSTGGWYSPLHFGNGTRLTVT.

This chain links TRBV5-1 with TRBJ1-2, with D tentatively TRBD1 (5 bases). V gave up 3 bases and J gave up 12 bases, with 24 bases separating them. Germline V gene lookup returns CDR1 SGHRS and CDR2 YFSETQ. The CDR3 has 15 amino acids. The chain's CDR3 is CASSSWGGATASNTF. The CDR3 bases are TGCGCCAGCAGCTCGTGGGGGGGAGCTACGGCCTCTAACACCTTC.

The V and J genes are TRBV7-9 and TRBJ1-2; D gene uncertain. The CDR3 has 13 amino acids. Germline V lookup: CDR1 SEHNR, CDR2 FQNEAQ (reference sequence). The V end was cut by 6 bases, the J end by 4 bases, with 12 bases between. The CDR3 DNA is TGTGCCAGCAGTGAGTCTCTCGCCTATGGCTACACCTTC. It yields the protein CASSESLAYGYTF.

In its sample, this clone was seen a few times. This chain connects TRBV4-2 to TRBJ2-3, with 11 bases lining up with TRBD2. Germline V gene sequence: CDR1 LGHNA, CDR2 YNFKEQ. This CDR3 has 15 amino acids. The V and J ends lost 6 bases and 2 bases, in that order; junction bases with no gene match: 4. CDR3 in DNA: TGTGCCAGCAGACCGGGACTAGCGGACACAGATACGCAGTATTTT. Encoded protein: CASRPGLADTDTQYF.

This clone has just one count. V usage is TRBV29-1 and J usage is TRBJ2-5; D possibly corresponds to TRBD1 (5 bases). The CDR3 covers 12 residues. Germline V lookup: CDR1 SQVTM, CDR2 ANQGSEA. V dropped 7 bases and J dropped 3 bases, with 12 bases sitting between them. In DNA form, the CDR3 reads TGCAGCGCCCCCTTAGGGGAAGAGACCCAGTACTTC. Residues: CSAPLGEETQYF.

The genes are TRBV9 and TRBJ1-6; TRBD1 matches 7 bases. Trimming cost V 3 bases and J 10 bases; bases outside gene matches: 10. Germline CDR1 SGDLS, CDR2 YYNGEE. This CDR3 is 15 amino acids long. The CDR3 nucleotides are TGTGCCAGCAGCGCTGGACAGGAAGGTCAGTCACCCCTCCACTTT. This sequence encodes CASSAGQEGQSPLHF.